Each of the 19 T cell receptor beta chains below was sequenced from the same sample in a study of cytomegalovirus exposure and HLA in healthy donors. The primer mix had 60 Vbeta and 13 Jbeta primers. Clones were read by immunoSEQ multiplex PCR, and TCRdb kept only the in-frame ones, dropping some. The sample gives tens of thousands of clones, 53% of which show up once; roughly 6.2% is in the top ten. Material: PBMCs. These receptors were obtained from a woman in her forties in good health and CMV-seropositive.

This clone was seen more than once but under ten times. V gene TRBV7-9 combines with J gene TRBJ1-1; 7 bases agree with TRBD1. V was clipped by 10 bases and J by 0 bases; unmatched bases: 11. Germline V gene sequence: CDR1 SEHNR, CDR2 FQNEAQ (reference sequence). The CDR3 totals 15 residues. The CDR3 sequence: CATTPSTGMNTEAFF. The CDR3 DNA reads as TGTGCCACGACCCCGTCGACAGGGATGAACACTGAAGCTTTCTTT.

The chain carries TRBV7-2 and TRBJ1-1, with D maybe TRBD1 (5 bases). Germline CDR1 and CDR2: SGHTA and FQGNSA. V gave up 5 bases and J gave up 2 bases, with 12 bases separating them. The CDR3 runs 14 residues. This CDR3 is CASSPRQTNTEAFF. As DNA, the CDR3 is TGTGCCAGCAGCCCTAGACAGACAAACACTGAAGCTTTCTTT.

The V gene is TRBV30, the J gene TRBJ2-3; TRBD1 might be the D (5 bases). The V end lost 0 bases, the J end lost 5 bases, and 6 bases lay between the germline ends. The CDR3 is 12 amino acids. Germline V gene sequence: CDR1 GTSNPN, CDR2 SVGIG (reference sequence). CDR3 amino acids: CAWSVQVDTQYF. The CDR3 region has the DNA TGTGCCTGGAGTGTACAGGTAGATACGCAGTATTTT.

This chain connects TRBV6-6 to TRBJ1-1; D remains unclear. The germline V gene has CDR1 MNHNY and CDR2 SVGAGI (reference sequence). V dropped 6 bases and J dropped 3 bases, with 14 bases sitting between them. CDR3 length: 14 amino acids. CDR3: CASRKGRRDTEAFF. CDR3 DNA sequence: TGTGCCAGCAGGAAAGGGAGGAGAGACACTGAAGCTTTCTTT.

The chain has TRBV5-6 and TRBJ1-6, with TRBD1 matching over 10 bases. The germline V gene has CDR1 SGHDT and CDR2 YYEEEE. Losses at the gene ends were 4 bases for V and 6 bases for J; bases not matched to a gene: 4. CDR3 length: 15 amino acids. The CDR3 sequence is CASSARDRGNSPLHF. CDR3 in DNA: TGTGCCAGCAGCGCCCGGGACAGGGGTAATTCACCCCTCCACTTT. The whole variable domain, filled in from reference TRBV5-6 and TRBJ1-6, reads DAGVTQSPTHLIKTRGQQVTLRCSPKSGHDTVSWYQQALGQGPQFIFQYYEEEERQRGNFPDRFSGHQFPNYSSELNVNALLLGDSALYLCASSARDRGNSPLHFGNGTRLTVT.

This clone is termed medium-sized. The chain joins TRBV6-1 to TRBJ2-1, with D unresolved. Trimming left V 10 bases short and J 15 bases short, with 28 bases between. Germline values: CDR1 MNHNS, CDR2 SASEGT. The CDR3 spans 14 residues. The DNA of the CDR3 is TGTGCCAACGAGAATGGCCTCAACCGGGTCAGAGTGTTCTTC. Amino acids: CANENGLNRVRVFF.

This clone was counted between two and nine times. The J gene is TRBJ2-6, the V gene TRBV7-9, with 9 bases fitting TRBD2. Trimming removed 3 bases from V and 3 bases from J; junction bases left unmatched: 0. The CDR3 sequence is 15 residues long. The germline V gene has CDR1 SEHNR and CDR2 FQNEAQ (reference sequence). The CDR3 bases are TGTGCCAGCAGCTTGCGGGAGGGTGGGGCCAACGTCCTGACTTTC. Amino acid sequence: CASSLREGGANVLTF.

The chain employs TRBV5-1 and TRBJ2-1; D is unresolved. Germline CDR1 is SGHRS and CDR2 is YFSETQ. Trimming took 2 bases from V and 5 from J, leaving 8 bases between them. The CDR3 has 13 residues. As DNA, the CDR3 is TGCGCCAGCAGCTTTGGGCCCGACAATGAGCAGTTCTTC. This sequence encodes CASSFGPDNEQFF.

The rearrangement uses TRBV18 and TRBJ2-5; 8 bases fit TRBD1. The germline V gene has CDR1 KGHSH and CDR2 LQKENI. V gave up 3 bases and J gave up 3 bases; unmatched junction bases: 0. The CDR3 is 13 amino acids. This CDR3 is CASSPGQEETQYF. Here the CDR3 DNA reads TGTGCCAGCTCACCGGGACAGGAAGAGACCCAGTACTTC.

The count of this clone is one. The chain recombines TRBV4-2 with TRBJ2-1, with 12 nucleotides matching TRBD2. Germline CDR1 reads LGHNA; CDR2 reads YNFKEQ. CDR3 size: 16 residues. With 3 bases clipped from V and 7 bases from J, the junction kept 7 bases outside the gene matches. CDR3 nucleotide sequence: TGTGCCAGCAGCCAGGGACACCTAGCGGGGGGGAATGAGCAGTTCTTC. Translating it yields CASSQGHLAGGNEQFF.

The rearrangement links TRBV15 to TRBJ1-4; the D gene is possibly TRBD1 (6 bases). Germline V gene lookup returns CDR1 LNHNV and CDR2 YYDKDF (reference sequence). Between the trimmed V and J ends, which lost 2 bases and 7 bases, there was a span of 14 bases. CDR3 length equals 15 residues. The CDR3 here is CATSRPSTGSEKLFF. The CDR3 nucleotides are TGTGCCACCAGCAGACCATCCACAGGGTCTGAAAAACTGTTTTTT.

The chain couples TRBV19 to TRBJ2-2, with D possibly TRBD1 on 6 matching bases. The CDR3 extends over 13 amino acids. CDR1 is LNHDA and CDR2 is SQIVND in the germline V gene (reference sequence). V shed 6 bases and J shed 4 bases, with 9 bases lying between them. The CDR3 DNA reads as TGTGCCAGTAGAACAGGGATCACCGGGGAGCTGTTTTTT. This sequence encodes CASRTGITGELFF.

This clone has just a few counts. The rearrangement links TRBV30 to TRBJ2-7, with 11 bases lining up with TRBD1. Trimming cost V 2 bases and J 9 bases; bases outside gene matches: 12. CDR1 and CDR2 (germline): GTSNPN, SVGIG (reference sequence). CDR3 length equals 15 residues. The CDR3 reads CAWSFPTGQGGGQYF. Written as DNA, the CDR3 is TGTGCCTGGAGTTTCCCCACGGGACAGGGGGGAGGGCAGTACTTC.

The V gene is TRBV5-6, the J gene TRBJ1-5; no definite D call. CDR1 is SGHDT and CDR2 is YYEEEE in the germline V gene. This CDR3 region has 12 residues. Trimming pared 1 base from V and 5 bases from J, leaving 4 bases between. The CDR3 DNA is TGTGCCAGCAGCTTGTCTGATCAGCCCCAGCATTTT. Protein: CASSLSDQPQHF.

This rearrangement joins TRBV11-2 to TRBJ2-1, with D possibly matching TRBD2 (5 bases). The CDR3 covers 19 residues. Germline assignment: CDR1 SGHAT and CDR2 FQNNGV. Trimming stripped 3 bases from V and 5 bases from J, with 26 bases between. The CDR3 region has the DNA TGTGCCAGCAGCTTGCGAAGCTCGGCTATCCGGCGGGTTGACAATGAGCAGTTCTTC. This sequence encodes CASSLRSSAIRRVDNEQFF.

Written as DNA, the CDR3 is TGCGCCAGCAGCTTTTATATCACAGATACGCAGTATTTT. It is translated as CASSFYITDTQYF. The rearrangement links TRBV5-1 to TRBJ2-3, with unresolved D. CDR3 length: 13 residues. Deletions cut 2 bases from V and 2 bases from J, with 6 bases between. Germline loops: CDR1 SGHRS, CDR2 YFSETQ.

The V gene is TRBV2, the J gene TRBJ1-6; D is unresolved. CDR3 length: 14 residues. Germline V gene sequence: CDR1 SNHLY, CDR2 FYNNEI. Trimming removed 4 bases from V and 4 bases from J, with 8 bases in between. The CDR3: CASSGGPYNSPLHF. CDR3 DNA sequence: TGTGCCAGCAGTGGAGGGCCGTATAATTCACCCCTCCACTTT. The variable domain in full, with the rest retrieved from reference TRBV2 and TRBJ1-6, is EPEVTQTPSHQVTQMGQEVILRCVPISNHLYFYWYRQILGQKVEFLVSFYNNEISEKSEIFDDQFSVERPDGSNFTLKIRSTKLEDSAMYFCASSGGPYNSPLHFGNGTRLTVT.

This clone has a handful of counts. V is TRBV7-3 and J is TRBJ1-1; D ambiguous. V lost 5 bases and J 6 bases, leaving 13 bases between the germline ends. Germline V gene lookup returns CDR1 SGHTA and CDR2 FQGTGA. The CDR3 consists of 13 residues. The CDR3 nucleotides read TGTGCCAGCAGCCCCGCCACAGCCTCTGAAGCTTTCTTT. Residues: CASSPATASEAFF.

This chain uses TRBV2 with TRBJ2-7, with a possible D match to TRBD1 (6 bases). With 6 bases removed from V and 4 bases from J, the gap between germline ends came to 7 bases. Germline V gene lookup returns CDR1 SNHLY and CDR2 FYNNEI. This CDR3 is built from 11 residues. The CDR3 sequence is CASRDRYEQYF. The DNA of the CDR3 is TGTGCCAGCAGGGACAGATACGAGCAGTACTTC.